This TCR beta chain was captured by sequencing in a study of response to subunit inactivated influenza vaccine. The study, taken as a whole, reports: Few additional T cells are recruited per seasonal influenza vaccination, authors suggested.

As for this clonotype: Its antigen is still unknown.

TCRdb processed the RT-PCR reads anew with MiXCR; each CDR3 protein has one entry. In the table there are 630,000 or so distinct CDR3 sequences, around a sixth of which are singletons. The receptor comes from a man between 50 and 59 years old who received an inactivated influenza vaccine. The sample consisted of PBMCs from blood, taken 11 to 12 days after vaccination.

In DNA, the CDR3 is TGTGCCAGTAGTGCACCGGGACAGCCCCACTATACGCAGTATTTT. Amino acids: CASSAPGQPHYTQYF. The chain employs TRBV19 and TRBJ2-3; TRBD1 agrees at 7 bases. The germline V gene encodes CDR1 LNHDA and CDR2 SQIVND (reference sequence). Trimming at V came to 5 bases and at J to 7 bases, leaving 12 bases not matched to a gene. The CDR3 covers 15 residues.